This T cell receptor beta chain was sequenced for a study of T cell responses to AZD1222 COVID-19 vaccine. Both about-4-week and about-12-week second-dose recipients were combined. CDR3 size: 14 residues. Per germline, CDR1 SEHNR and CDR2 FQNEAQ (reference sequence). Trimming stripped 3 bases from V and 7 bases from J, with 12 bases between. This clone was counted a single time. Sequenced by immunoSEQ multiplex PCR; TCRdb stores in-frame clones only, minus some. This sample carries some 190,000 clones, approximately 90% of them seen once, and the ten largest clones take 1.5% to 2%. This TCR was recovered from an adult who received the AZD1222 COVID-19 vaccine. The material sequenced was peripheral blood, taken 28 days after the second AZD1222 dose. The chain couples TRBV7-9 to TRBJ1-4, with D maybe TRBD1 (5 bases). The CDR3 sequence: CASSFSAGREKLFF. DNA of the CDR3: TGTGCCAGCAGCTTTTCGGCGGGGCGTGAAAAACTGTTTTTT. Looking up the rest from reference TRBV7-9 and TRBJ1-4 gives the full variable domain: DTGVSQNPRHKITKRGQNVTFRCDPISEHNRLYWYRQTLGQGPEFLTYFQNEAQLEKSRLLSDRFSAERPKGSFSTLEIQRTEQGDSAMYLCASSFSAGREKLFFGSGTQLSVL.